This T cell receptor beta chain was observed in a study of blood T cell repertoires in COVID-19. The overall study: Acute and convalescent COVID-19 samples came from the United States, Italy and Spain. The analysed material was cDNA or gDNA that came from T cells, B-cell-depleted T cells, or PBMCs.

In the authors' workflow: Using reference gene primer amplification, nucleated cell counts were estimated. Method: immunoSEQ multiplex PCR; TCRdb's copy keeps in-frame clones and lacks some. D and trimming come from the DNA, and the V and J calls and clone size come from that table. The table records approximately 100,000 clones, roughly 85% of them present only once. The sample was peripheral blood. This receptor was obtained from a man aged 80 or over with acute or convalescent COVID-19.

The CDR3 loop reads CAISDPGVYGYTF. The CDR3 DNA reads TGTGCCATCAGTGACCCAGGGGTCTATGGCTACACCTTC. This sequence joins TRBV10-3 and TRBJ1-2, with TRBD1 as a possible D gene (6 bases). Germline V gene lookup returns CDR1 ENHRY and CDR2 SYGVKD. The CDR3 length is 13 residues. Trimming removed 3 bases from V and 4 bases from J, with 9 bases in between.